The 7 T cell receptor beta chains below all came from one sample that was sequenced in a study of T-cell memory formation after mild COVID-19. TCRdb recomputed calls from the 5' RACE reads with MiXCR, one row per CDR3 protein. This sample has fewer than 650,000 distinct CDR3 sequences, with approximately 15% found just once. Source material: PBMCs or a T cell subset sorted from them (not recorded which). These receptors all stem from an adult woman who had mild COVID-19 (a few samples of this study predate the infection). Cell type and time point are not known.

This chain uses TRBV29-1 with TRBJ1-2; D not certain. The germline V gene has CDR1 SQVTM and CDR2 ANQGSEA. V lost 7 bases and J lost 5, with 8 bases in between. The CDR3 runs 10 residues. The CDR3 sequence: CSAEEYGYTF. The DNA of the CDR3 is TGCAGCGCCGAGGAGTATGGCTACACCTTC.

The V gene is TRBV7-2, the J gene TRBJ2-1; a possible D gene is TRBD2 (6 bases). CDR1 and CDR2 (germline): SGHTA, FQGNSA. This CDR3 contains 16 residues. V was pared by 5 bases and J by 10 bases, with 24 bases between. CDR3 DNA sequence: TGTGCCAGCAGCCACCAAGGCGGGGCGGTAACCTACGAGCAGTTCTTC. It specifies CASSHQGGAVTYEQFF.

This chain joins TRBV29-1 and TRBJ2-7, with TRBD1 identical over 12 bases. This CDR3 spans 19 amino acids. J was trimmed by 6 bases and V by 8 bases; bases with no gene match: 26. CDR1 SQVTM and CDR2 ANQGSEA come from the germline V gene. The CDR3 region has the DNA TGCAGCCTACAACCAAAAGACCGGGACAGGGGGCGATTAACGCGCGAGCAGTACTTC. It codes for CSLQPKDRDRGRLTREQYF.

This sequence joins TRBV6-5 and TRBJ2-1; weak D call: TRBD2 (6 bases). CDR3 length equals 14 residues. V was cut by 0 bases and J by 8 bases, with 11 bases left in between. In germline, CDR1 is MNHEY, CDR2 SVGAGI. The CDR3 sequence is CASSYSNTGDEQFF. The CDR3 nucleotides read TGTGCCAGCAGTTACTCGAATACGGGGGATGAGCAGTTCTTC.

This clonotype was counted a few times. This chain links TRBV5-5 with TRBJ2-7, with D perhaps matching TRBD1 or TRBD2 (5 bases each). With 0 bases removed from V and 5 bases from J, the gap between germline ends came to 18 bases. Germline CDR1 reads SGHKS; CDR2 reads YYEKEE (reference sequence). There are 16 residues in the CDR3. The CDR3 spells CASSLVESGTYHEQYF. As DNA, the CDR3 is TGTGCCAGCAGCTTGGTCGAGTCAGGGACGTACCACGAGCAGTACTTC. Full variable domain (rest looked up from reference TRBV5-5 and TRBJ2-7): DAGVTQSPTHLIKTRGQQVTLRCSPISGHKSVSWYQQVLGQGPQFIFQYYEKEERGRGNFPDRFSARQFPNYSSELNVNALLLGDSALYLCASSLVESGTYHEQYFGPGTRLTVT.

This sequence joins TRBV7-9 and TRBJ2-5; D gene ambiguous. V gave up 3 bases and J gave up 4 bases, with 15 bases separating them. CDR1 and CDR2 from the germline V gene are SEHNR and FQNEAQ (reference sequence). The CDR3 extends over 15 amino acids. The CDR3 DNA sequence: TGTGCCAGCAGCTTCGATGGGCTTGGTGCAGAGACCCAGTACTTC. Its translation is CASSFDGLGAETQYF.

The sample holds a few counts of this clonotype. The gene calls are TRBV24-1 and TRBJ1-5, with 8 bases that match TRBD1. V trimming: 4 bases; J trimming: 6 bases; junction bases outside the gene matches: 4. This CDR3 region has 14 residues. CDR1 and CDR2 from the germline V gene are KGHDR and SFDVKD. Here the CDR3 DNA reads TGTGCCACCAGTGAGCAGGGGGCAGCTCAGCCCCAGCATTTT. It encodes CATSEQGAAQPQHF.